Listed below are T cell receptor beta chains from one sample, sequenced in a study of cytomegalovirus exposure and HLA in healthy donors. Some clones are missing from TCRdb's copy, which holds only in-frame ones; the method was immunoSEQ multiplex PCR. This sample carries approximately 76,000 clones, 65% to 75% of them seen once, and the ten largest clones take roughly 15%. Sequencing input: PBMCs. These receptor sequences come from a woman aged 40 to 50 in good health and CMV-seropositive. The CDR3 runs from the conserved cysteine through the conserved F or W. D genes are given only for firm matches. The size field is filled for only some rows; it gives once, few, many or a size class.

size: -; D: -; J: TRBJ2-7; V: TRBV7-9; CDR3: CASSSPGIGGSEQYF; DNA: TGTGCCAGCAGCTCACCGGGTATTGGGGGGAGCGAGCAGTACTTC
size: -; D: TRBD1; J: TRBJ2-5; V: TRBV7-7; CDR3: CASRLTGGPGETQYF; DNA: TGTGCTAGCAGGTTGACAGGGGGCCCAGGGGAGACCCAGTACTTC
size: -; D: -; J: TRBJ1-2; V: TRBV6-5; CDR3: CASSYGQGRGYTF; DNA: TGTGCCAGCAGTTACGGCCAGGGTCGCGGCTACACCTTC
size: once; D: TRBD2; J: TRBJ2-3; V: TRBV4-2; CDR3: CASSISAGGSTDTQYF; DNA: TGTGCCAGCAGCATCTCAGCGGGGGGGAGCACAGATACGCAGTATTTT
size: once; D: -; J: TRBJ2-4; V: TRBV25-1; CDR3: CASRDSSIPKNIQYF; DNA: TGTGCCAGCAGGGACAGCTCAATCCCCAAAAACATTCAGTACTTC
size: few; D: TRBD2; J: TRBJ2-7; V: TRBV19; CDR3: CASSIGLADTEQYF; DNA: TGTGCCAGTAGTATAGGACTAGCGGATACCGAGCAGTACTTC
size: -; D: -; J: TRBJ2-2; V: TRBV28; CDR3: CASSFLQGNTGELFF; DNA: TGTGCCAGCAGTTTTTTACAGGGGAACACCGGGGAGCTGTTTTTT
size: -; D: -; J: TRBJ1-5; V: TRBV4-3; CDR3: CASSQDRGGQPQHF; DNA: TGCGCCAGCAGCCAAGATCGGGGAGGTCAGCCCCAGCATTTT
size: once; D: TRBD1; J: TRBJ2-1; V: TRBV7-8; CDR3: CASSFGQGVLSSYNEQFF; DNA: TGTGCCAGCAGCTTCGGACAGGGGGTCCTCAGCTCCTACAATGAGCAGTTCTTC
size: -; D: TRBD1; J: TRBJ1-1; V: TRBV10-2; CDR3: CASSEIKMRAGGRSTEAFF; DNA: TGCGCCAGCAGTGAAATTAAGATGAGGGCAGGGGGTAGAAGTACTGAAGCTTTCTTT
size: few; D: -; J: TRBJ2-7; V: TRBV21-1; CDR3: CASSKGAGQGVRYEQYF; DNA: TGTGCCAGCAGCAAAGGCGCGGGACAGGGGGTTAGGTACGAGCAGTACTTC
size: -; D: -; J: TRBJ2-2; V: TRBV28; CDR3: CASREGIGELFF; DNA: TGTGCCAGCAGGGAGGGAATCGGGGAGCTGTTTTTT
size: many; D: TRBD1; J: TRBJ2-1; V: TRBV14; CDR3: CASSQVPGQGDNEQFF; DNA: TGTGCCAGCAGCCAAGTTCCGGGACAGGGGGACAATGAGCAGTTCTTC
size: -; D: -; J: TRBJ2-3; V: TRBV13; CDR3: CASSLEGQVTDTQYF; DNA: TGTGCCAGCAGCCTAGAGGGGCAGGTTACAGATACGCAGTATTTT
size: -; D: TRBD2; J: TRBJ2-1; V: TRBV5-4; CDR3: CASRLAGGREGNEQFF; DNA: TGTGCCAGCAGGCTAGCGGGAGGGAGAGAGGGCAATGAGCAGTTCTTC
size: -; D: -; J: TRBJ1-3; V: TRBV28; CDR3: CASNSFGNTIYF; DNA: TGTGCCAGCAATAGTTTCGGAAACACCATATATTTT
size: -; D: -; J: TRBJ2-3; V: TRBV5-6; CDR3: CASSLRREYTDTQYF; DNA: TGTGCCAGCAGCCTACGTAGGGAGTACACAGATACGCAGTATTTT
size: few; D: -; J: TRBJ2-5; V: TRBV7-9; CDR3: CASSLGTYYQETQYF; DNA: TGTGCCAGCAGCTTAGGGACATACTACCAAGAGACCCAGTACTTC
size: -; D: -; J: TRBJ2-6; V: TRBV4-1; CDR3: CASSQGLASGANVLTF; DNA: TGCGCCAGCAGCCAAGGACTGGCCTCCGGGGCCAACGTCCTGACTTTC
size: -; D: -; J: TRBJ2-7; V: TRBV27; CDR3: CASSFGISYEQYF; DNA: TGTGCCAGCAGTTTCGGGATCTCCTACGAGCAGTACTTC
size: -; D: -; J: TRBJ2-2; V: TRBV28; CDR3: CASSLSGELFF; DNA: TGTGCCAGCAGTTTATCAGGGGAGCTGTTTTTT
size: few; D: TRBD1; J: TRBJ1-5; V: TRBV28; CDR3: CASRSTGVSNQPQHF; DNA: TGTGCCAGCAGATCTACAGGGGTAAGCAATCAGCCCCAGCATTTT
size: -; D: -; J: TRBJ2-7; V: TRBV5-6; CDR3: CASSLYPGTTKYEQYF; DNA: TGTGCCAGCAGCTTGTATCCCGGAACAACTAAATACGAGCAGTACTTC
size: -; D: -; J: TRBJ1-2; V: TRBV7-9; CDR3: CASSLTENYGYTF; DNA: TGTGCCAGCAGCTTAACTGAAAACTATGGCTACACCTTC
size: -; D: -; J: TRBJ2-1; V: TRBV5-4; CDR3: CASSWGRSSYNEQFF; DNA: TGTGCCAGCAGCTGGGGGAGGTCCAGTTACAATGAGCAGTTCTTC
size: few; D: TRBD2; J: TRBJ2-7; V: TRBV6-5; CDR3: CASSRSGGSYEQYF; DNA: TGTGCCAGCAGCCGTAGCGGGGGTAGCTACGAGCAGTACTTC
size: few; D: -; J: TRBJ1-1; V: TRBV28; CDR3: CASSPAGRETEAFF; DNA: TGTGCCAGCAGTCCCGCAGGGCGAGAGACTGAAGCTTTCTTT
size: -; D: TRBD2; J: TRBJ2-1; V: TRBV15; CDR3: CATSRPNLAGENNEQFF; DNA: TGTGCCACCAGCAGACCAAACTTAGCGGGAGAAAACAATGAGCAGTTCTTC
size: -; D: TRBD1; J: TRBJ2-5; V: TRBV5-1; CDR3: CASSFEDRGLQYF; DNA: TGCGCCAGCAGCTTTGAGGACAGGGGGCTCCAGTACTTC
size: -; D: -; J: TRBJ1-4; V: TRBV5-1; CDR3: CASSFSGTGEKLFF; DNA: TGCGCCAGCAGCTTCTCAGGGACTGGTGAAAAACTGTTTTTT
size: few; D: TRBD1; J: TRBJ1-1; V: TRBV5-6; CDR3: CASKEEGASEAFF; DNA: TGTGCCAGCAAGGAGGAGGGGGCCTCTGAAGCTTTCTTT
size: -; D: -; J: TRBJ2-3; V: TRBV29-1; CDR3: CSTDRASDTQYF; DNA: TGCAGCACGGACAGAGCTTCAGATACGCAGTATTTT
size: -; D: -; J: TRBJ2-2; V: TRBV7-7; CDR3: CASSSDFNTGELFF; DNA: TGTGCTAGCAGCTCAGACTTTAACACCGGGGAGCTGTTTTTT
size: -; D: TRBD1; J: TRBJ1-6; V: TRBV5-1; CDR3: CASSSYHGQGLDSPLHF; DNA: TGCGCCAGCAGCTCCTACCATGGACAGGGGCTGGATTCACCCCTCCACTTT
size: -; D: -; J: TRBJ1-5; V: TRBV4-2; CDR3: CASSQDGQANQPQHF; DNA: TGTGCCAGCAGCCAAGATGGGCAGGCTAATCAGCCCCAGCATTTT
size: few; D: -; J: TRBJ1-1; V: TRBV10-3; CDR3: CAISESPGGRGTEAFF; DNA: TGTGCCATCAGTGAGTCCCCCGGCGGCCGAGGGACTGAAGCTTTCTTT
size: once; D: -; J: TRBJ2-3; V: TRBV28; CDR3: CASSRQGRTDTQYF; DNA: TGTGCCAGCAGTAGGCAGGGAAGGACAGATACGCAGTATTTT
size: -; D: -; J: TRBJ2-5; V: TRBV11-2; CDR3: CASSLGVETQYF; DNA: TGTGCCAGCAGCTTAGGAGTAGAGACCCAGTACTTC
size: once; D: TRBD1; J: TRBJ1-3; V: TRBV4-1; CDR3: CASSHGQGVSGNTIYF; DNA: TGCGCCAGCAGCCACGGACAGGGGGTATCAGGAAACACCATATATTTT
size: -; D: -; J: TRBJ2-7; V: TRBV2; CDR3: CASNGVWGPQYF; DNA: TGTGCCAGCAATGGAGTATGGGGGCCTCAGTACTTC
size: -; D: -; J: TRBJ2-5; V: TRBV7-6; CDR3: CASSLREETQYF; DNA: TGTGCCAGCAGCTTACGGGAGGAGACCCAGTACTTC
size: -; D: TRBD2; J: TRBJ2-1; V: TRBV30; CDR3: CAWESRTSGGNEQFF; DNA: TGTGCCTGGGAGAGTCGGACGAGCGGGGGGAATGAGCAGTTCTTC
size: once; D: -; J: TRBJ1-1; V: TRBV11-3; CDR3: CASSLRISTEAFF; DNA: TGTGCCAGCAGCTTGCGGATTTCCACTGAAGCTTTCTTT
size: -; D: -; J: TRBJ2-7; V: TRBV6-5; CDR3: CASSYSSFFSSYEQYF; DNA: TGTGCCAGCAGTTACTCTAGCTTTTTCAGCTCCTACGAGCAGTACTTC
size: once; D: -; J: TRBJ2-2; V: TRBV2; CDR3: CASTDPADNTGELFF; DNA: TGTGCCAGCACCGATCCAGCGGATAACACCGGGGAGCTGTTTTTT
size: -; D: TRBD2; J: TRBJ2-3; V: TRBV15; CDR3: CATSRLTSASTDTQYF; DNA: TGTGCCACCAGCAGACTGACTAGCGCCAGCACAGATACGCAGTATTTT
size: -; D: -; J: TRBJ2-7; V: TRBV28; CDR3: CASSFSQGTKGYEQYF; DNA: TGTGCCAGCAGTTTTTCCCAGGGAACAAAAGGGTACGAGCAGTACTTC
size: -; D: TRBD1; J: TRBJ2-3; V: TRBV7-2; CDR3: CASSLQRPGTGLLTDTQYF; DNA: TGTGCCAGCAGCTTACAACGCCCGGGGACAGGCCTTCTCACAGATACGCAGTATTTT
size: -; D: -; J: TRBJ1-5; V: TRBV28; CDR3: CATLPGQRDQPQHF; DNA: TGTGCCACGCTTCCAGGACAGAGAGATCAGCCCCAGCATTTT
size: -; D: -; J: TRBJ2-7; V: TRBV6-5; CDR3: CASRDTAFYEQYF; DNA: TGTGCCAGCAGGGACACGGCCTTTTACGAGCAGTACTTC
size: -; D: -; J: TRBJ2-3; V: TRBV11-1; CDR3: CASREQTSSTDTQYF; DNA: TGTGCCAGCAGAGAACAGACTAGTAGCACAGATACGCAGTATTTT
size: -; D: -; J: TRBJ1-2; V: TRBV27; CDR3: CASSLSGDYGYTF; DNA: TGTGCCAGCAGTTTATCAGGGGACTATGGCTACACCTTC
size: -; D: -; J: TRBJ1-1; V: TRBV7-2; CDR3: CASRAGLNTEAFF; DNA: TGTGCCAGCAGAGCAGGGTTGAACACTGAAGCTTTCTTT